This record looks at one TCR beta chain sequence and its context. The repertoire was sequenced with immunoSEQ multiplex PCR; TCRdb's copy has only in-frame clones and lacks some. Of fewer than 300,000 clones in the sample, over 90% were seen once. The data belong to a study of T cell responses to AZD1222 COVID-19 vaccine. Trimming cost V 5 bases and J 4 bases, with 12 bases left between them. Per germline, CDR1 SGHVS and CDR2 FQNEAQ. The CDR3 is 14 residues long. This sequence was found in an adult in good health. The V call is TRBV7-8, the J call TRBJ2-1, with D unclear. Sequenced material: peripheral blood, taken on day 0 of AZD1222 vaccination. The CDR3 sequence: CASSNPHRYNEQFF. The DNA for the CDR3 is TGTGCCAGCAGCAACCCTCACCGGTACAATGAGCAGTTCTTC.